The 8 T cell receptor beta chains below all came from one sample that was sequenced in a study of OX40 agonist ivuxolimab in advanced cancers. Produced via immunoSEQ multiplex PCR; TCRdb's table is partial and in-frame only. The data hold approximately 88,000 clones, with 70% to 90% observed a single time. The specimen was CD4+ or CD8+ T cells sorted from blood, collected in a trial of the OX40 agonist ivuxolimab. These receptors were collected from an adult with an advanced solid tumor such as melanoma, head and neck, liver or kidney cancer.

The chain couples TRBV5-1 to TRBJ2-3; perhaps TRBD2 as D (5 bases). CDR3 length equals 14 residues. Trimming stripped 4 bases from V and 0 bases from J, with 9 bases between. Germline CDR1 reads SGHRS; CDR2 reads YFSETQ. Written as DNA, the CDR3 is TGCGCCAGCAGCCTGGACTTAAGCACAGATACGCAGTATTTT. It is translated as CASSLDLSTDTQYF.

The chain recombines TRBV7-2 with TRBJ2-5; D tentatively fits TRBD1 or TRBD2 (6 bases each). Germline CDR1 SGHTA, CDR2 FQGNSA. Trimming removed 1 base from V and 13 bases from J, with 13 bases in between. The CDR3 loop spans 12 amino acids. The CDR3 loop reads CASSLGGDKSYF. The CDR3 DNA sequence: TGTGCCAGCAGCTTAGGGGGGGACAAATCGTACTTC.

The rearrangement uses TRBV5-1 and TRBJ2-1; 9 bases agree with TRBD1. With V trimmed by 3 bases and J by 14 bases, 6 bases remained unmatched. Germline V gene data show CDR1 as SGHRS and CDR2 as YFSETQ. There are 12 residues in the CDR3. CDR3 residues: CASSSTGTGKFF. The CDR3 nucleotides read TGCGCCAGCAGCTCAACCGGGACAGGGAAGTTCTTC.

The rearrangement uses TRBV10-3 and TRBJ2-5, with D perhaps TRBD1 or TRBD2 (7 bases each). Germline V lookup: CDR1 ENHRY, CDR2 SYGVKD. V was pared by 10 bases and J by 4 bases, with 10 bases between. The CDR3 is made up of 11 amino acids. The CDR3: CATGGGETQYF. CDR3 nucleotides: TGTGCCACAGGGGGGGGAGAGACCCAGTACTTC.

This chain connects TRBV9 to TRBJ2-2; TRBD1 or TRBD2 may be the D gene (5 bases each). The CDR3 is made up of 12 amino acids. Germline assignment: CDR1 SGDLS and CDR2 YYNGEE. The V end was cut by 6 bases, the J end by 5 bases, with 8 bases between. The DNA of the CDR3 is TGTGCCAGCAAAGGGGAGACCGGGGAGCTGTTTTTT. Translated: CASKGETGELFF.

The V call is TRBV15, the J call TRBJ2-1, with TRBD2 as a possible D gene (6 bases). Looked up from germline, CDR1 is LNHNV and CDR2 is YYDKDF (reference sequence). The length of the CDR3 is 14 residues. The ends were cut back, 4 bases at V and 8 bases at J, with 15 bases in the middle. CDR3 loop: CATSKEGRWDEQFF. For the CDR3, the DNA is TGTGCCACCAGCAAGGAGGGCCGGTGGGATGAGCAGTTCTTC. The full variable domain, in which reference TRBV15 and TRBJ2-1 provide the parts outside the CDR3, is DAMVIQNPRYQVTQFGKPVTLSCSQTLNHNVMYWYQQKSSQAPKLLFHYYDKDFNNEADTPDNFQSRRPNTSFCFLDIRSPGLGDTAMYLCATSKEGRWDEQFFGPGTRLTVL.

The V call is TRBV7-5, the J call TRBJ1-5. TRBV7-5 is an annotated pseudogene. This CDR3 is built from 19 residues. The CDR3 spells CARSLARFKPFKSNQPQHF. DNA for the CDR3: TGTGCCAGAAGCTTAGCGAGGTTTAAGCCTTTCAAGAGCAATCAGCCCCAGCATTTT.

This clone showed up just once. The chain joins TRBV11-2 to TRBJ1-3; possible D gene TRBD1, 5 bases. V was trimmed by 5 bases and J by 0 bases, leaving 17 bases between them. Germline lookup yields CDR1 SGHAT and CDR2 FQNNGV. CDR3 length: 17 amino acids. The CDR3 spells CASSLQVIPTSGNTIYF. The CDR3 DNA sequence: TGTGCCAGCAGCCTACAGGTGATCCCGACCTCTGGAAACACCATATATTTT. Supplemented by reference TRBV11-2 and TRBJ1-3, the full variable domain reads EAGVAQSPRYKIIEKRQSVAFWCNPISGHATLYWYQQILGQGPKLLIQFQNNGVVDDSQLPKDRFSAERLKGVDSTLKIQPAKLEDSAVYLCASSLQVIPTSGNTIYFGEGSWLTVV.